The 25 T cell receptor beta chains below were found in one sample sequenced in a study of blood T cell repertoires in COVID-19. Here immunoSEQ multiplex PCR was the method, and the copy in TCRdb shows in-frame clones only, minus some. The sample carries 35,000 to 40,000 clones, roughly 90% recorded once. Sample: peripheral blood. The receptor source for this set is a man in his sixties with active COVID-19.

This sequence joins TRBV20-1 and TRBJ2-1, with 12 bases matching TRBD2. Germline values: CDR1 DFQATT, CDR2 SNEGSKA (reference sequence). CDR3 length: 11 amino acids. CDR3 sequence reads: CPTLAGGEQFF. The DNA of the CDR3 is TGCCCTACACTAGCGGGAGGTGAGCAGTTCTTC.

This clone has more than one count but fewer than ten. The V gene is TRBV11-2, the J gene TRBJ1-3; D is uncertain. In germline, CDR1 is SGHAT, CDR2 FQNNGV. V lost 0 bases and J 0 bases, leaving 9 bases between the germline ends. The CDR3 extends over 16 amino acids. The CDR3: CASSLDLAVSGNTIYF. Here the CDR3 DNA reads TGTGCCAGCAGCTTAGATCTAGCTGTCTCTGGAAACACCATATATTTT.

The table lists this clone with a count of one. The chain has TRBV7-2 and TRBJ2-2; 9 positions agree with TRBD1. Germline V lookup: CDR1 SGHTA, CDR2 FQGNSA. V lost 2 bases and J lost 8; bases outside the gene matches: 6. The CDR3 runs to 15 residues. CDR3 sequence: CASSLLDRGRGELFF. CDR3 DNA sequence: TGTGCCAGCAGCTTATTGGACAGGGGCCGGGGGGAGCTGTTTTTT.

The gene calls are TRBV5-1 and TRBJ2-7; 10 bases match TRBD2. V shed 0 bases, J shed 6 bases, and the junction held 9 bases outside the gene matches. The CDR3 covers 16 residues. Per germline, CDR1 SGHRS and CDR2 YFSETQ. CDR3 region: CASSLVPSGSPGEQYF. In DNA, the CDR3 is TGCGCCAGCAGCTTGGTCCCTAGCGGGAGTCCTGGCGAGCAGTACTTC. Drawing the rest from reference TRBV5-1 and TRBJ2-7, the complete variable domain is KAGVTQTPRYLIKTRGQQVTLSCSPISGHRSVSWYQQTPGQGLQFLFEYFSETQRNKGNFPGRFSGRQFSNSRSEMNVSTLELGDSALYLCASSLVPSGSPGEQYFGPGTRLTVT.

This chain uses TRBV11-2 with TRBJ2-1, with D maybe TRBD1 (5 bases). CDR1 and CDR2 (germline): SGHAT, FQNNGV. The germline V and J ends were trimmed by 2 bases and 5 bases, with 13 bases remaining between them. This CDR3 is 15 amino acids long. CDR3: CASSLSTGQNNEQFF. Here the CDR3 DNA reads TGTGCCAGCAGCTTAAGCACAGGTCAGAACAATGAGCAGTTCTTC.

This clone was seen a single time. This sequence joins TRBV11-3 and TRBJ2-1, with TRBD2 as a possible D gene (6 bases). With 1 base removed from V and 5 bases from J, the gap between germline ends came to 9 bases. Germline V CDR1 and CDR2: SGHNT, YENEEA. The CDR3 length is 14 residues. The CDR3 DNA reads TGTGCCAGCAGCTTAGGAGGGACTCACAATGAGCAGTTCTTC. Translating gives CASSLGGTHNEQFF.

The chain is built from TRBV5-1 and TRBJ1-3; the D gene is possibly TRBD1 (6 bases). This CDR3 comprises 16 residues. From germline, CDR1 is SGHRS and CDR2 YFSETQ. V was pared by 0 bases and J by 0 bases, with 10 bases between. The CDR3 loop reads CASSLGRGISGNTIYF. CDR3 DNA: TGCGCCAGCAGCTTGGGCAGGGGAATCTCTGGAAACACCATATATTTT.

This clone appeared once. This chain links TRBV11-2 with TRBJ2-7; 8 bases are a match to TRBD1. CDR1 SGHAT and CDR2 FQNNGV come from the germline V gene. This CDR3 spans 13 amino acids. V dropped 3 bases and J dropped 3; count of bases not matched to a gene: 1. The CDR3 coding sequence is TGTGCCAGCAGCTTTACAGGGGGCTACGAGCAGTACTTC. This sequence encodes CASSFTGGYEQYF. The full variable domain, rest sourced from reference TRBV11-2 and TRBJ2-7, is EAGVAQSPRYKIIEKRQSVAFWCNPISGHATLYWYQQILGQGPKLLIQFQNNGVVDDSQLPKDRFSAERLKGVDSTLKIQPAKLEDSAVYLCASSFTGGYEQYFGPGTRLTVT.

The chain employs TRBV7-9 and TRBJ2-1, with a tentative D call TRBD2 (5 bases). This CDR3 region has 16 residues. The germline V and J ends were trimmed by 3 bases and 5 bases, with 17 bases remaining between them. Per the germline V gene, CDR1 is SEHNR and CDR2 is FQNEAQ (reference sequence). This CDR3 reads CASSFPSGGLNNEQFF. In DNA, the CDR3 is TGTGCCAGCAGCTTCCCGAGCGGCGGCCTTAACAATGAGCAGTTCTTC.

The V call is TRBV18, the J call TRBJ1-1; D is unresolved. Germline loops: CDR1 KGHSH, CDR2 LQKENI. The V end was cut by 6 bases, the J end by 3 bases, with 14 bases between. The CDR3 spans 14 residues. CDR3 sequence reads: CASSVSDGDTEAFF. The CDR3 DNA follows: TGTGCCAGCTCGGTTTCGGACGGGGACACTGAAGCTTTCTTT.

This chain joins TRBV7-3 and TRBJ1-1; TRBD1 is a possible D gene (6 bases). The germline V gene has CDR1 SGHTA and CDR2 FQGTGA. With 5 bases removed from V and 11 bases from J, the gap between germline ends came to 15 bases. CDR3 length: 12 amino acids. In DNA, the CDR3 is TGTGCCAGCAGCGATGGGGGCCGGTCGGCTTTCTTT. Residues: CASSDGGRSAFF.

The CDR3 reads CASSLGDSLVEQYF. CDR3 nucleotides: TGTGCCAGCAGCTTGGGGGACAGCCTCGTCGAGCAGTACTTC. The rearrangement uses TRBV5-6 and TRBJ2-7; 7 bases line up with TRBD1. Germline CDR1 and CDR2: SGHDT and YYEEEE. The CDR3 extends over 14 amino acids. V shed 0 bases and J 6 bases; nucleotides not matched to a gene: 6.

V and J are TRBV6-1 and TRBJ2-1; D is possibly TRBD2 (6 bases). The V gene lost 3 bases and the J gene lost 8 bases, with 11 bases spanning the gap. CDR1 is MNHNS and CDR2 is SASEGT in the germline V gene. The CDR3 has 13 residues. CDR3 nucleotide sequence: TGTGCCAGCAGTGACCCCGGGACTCATGAGCAGTTCTTC. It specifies CASSDPGTHEQFF.

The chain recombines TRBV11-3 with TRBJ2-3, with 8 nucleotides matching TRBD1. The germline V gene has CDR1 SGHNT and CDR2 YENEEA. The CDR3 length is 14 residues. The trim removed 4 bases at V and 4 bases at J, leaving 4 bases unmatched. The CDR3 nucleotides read TGTGCCAGCAGCTCCGACAGGGGCCCAGATACGCAGTATTTT. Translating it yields CASSSDRGPDTQYF.

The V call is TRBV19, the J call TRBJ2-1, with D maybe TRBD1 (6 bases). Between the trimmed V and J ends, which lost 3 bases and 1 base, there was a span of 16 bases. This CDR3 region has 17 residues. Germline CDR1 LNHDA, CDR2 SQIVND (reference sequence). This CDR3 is CASSMVGARPSYNEQFF. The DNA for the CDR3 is TGTGCCAGTAGTATGGTGGGGGCGAGGCCTTCCTACAATGAGCAGTTCTTC.

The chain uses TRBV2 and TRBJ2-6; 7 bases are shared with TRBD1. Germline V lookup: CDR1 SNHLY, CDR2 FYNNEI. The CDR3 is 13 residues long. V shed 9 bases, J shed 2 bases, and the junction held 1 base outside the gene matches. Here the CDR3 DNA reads TGTGCCAGGGGGACAGCTGGGGCCAACGTCCTGACTTTC. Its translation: CARGTAGANVLTF. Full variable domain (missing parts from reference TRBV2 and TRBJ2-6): EPEVTQTPSHQVTQMGQEVILRCVPISNHLYFYWYRQILGQKVEFLVSFYNNEISEKSEIFDDQFSVERPDGSNFTLKIRSTKLEDSAMYFCARGTAGANVLTFGAGSRLTVL.

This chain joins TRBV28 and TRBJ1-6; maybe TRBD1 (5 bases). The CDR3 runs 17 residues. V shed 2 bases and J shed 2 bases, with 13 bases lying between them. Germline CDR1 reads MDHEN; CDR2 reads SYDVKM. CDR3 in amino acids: CASSLGLGAAYNSPLHF. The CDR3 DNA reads TGTGCCAGCAGTTTAGGATTAGGGGCGGCCTATAATTCACCCCTCCACTTT. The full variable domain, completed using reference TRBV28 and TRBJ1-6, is DVKVTQSSRYLVKRTGEKVFLECVQDMDHENMFWYRQDPGLGLRLIYFSYDVKMKEKGDIPEGYSVSREKKERFSLILESASTNQTSMYLCASSLGLGAAYNSPLHFGNGTRLTVT.

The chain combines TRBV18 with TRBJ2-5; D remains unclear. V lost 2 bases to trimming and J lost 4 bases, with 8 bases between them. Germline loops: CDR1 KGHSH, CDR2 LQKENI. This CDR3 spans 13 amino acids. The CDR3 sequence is CASSPRPGETQYF. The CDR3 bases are TGTGCCAGCTCACCAAGGCCGGGAGAGACCCAGTACTTC.

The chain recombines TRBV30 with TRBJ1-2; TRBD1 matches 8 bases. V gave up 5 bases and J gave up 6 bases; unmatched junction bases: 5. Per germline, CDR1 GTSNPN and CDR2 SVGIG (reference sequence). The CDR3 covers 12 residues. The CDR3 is CAWGQGFDGYTF. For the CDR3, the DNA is TGTGCCTGGGGACAGGGATTCGATGGCTACACCTTC.

CDR3 region: CASSILASSGREDTYEQYF. The CDR3, as DNA: TGTGCCAGCAGTATTTTAGCGTCTAGCGGGAGGGAAGATACCTACGAGCAGTACTTC. This sequence joins TRBV6-4 and TRBJ2-7, with 12 positions matching TRBD2. Losses at the gene ends were 5 bases for V and 2 bases for J; bases not matched to a gene: 16. Germline CDR1 and CDR2: MRHNA and SNTAGT. The CDR3 is made up of 19 amino acids.

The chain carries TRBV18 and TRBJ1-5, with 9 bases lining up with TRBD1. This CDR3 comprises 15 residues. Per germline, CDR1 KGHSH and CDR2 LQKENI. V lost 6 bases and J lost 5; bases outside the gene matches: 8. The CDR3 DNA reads TGTGCCAGCTCGTCAAGGGGACAGGGTCATCAGCCCCAGCATTTT. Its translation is CASSSRGQGHQPQHF.

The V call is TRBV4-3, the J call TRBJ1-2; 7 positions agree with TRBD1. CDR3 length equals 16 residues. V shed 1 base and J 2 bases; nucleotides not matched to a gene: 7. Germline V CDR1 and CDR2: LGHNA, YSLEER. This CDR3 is CASSQGSAGGNYGYTF. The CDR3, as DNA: TGCGCCAGCAGCCAAGGGTCGGCAGGGGGGAACTATGGCTACACCTTC.

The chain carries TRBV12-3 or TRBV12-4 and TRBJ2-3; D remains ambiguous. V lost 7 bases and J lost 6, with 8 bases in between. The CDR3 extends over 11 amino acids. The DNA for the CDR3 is TGTGCCAGCACAAACTTTGATACGCAGTATTTT. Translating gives CASTNFDTQYF.

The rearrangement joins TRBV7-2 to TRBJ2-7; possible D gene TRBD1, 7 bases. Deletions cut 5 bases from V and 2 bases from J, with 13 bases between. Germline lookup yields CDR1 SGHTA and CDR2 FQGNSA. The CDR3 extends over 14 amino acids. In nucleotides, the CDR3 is TGTGCCAGCAGCCCCAGGGGGGTTACCTACGAGCAGTACTTC. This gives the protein CASSPRGVTYEQYF. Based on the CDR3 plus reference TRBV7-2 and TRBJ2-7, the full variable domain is GAGVSQSPSNKVTEKGKDVELRCDPISGHTALYWYRQSLGQGLEFLIYFQGNSAPDKSGLPSDRFSAERTGGSVSTLTIQRTQQEDSAVYLCASSPRGVTYEQYFGPGTRLTVT.

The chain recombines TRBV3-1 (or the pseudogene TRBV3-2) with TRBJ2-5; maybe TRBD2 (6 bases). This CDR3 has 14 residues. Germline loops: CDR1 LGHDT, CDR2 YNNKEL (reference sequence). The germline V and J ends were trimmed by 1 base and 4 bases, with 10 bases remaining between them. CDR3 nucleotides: TGTGCCAGCAGCCAAGGCGGGAACCGAGAGACCCAGTACTTC. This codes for CASSQGGNRETQYF.